Detailed here is one TCR beta chain. These data originate in a study of blood T cell repertoires in COVID-19. Turning to the study itself: The United States, Italy and Spain supplied acute and convalescent COVID-19 samples. Sources were T cells, B-cell-depleted T cells, or PBMCs; the material itself was cDNA or gDNA.

With 3 bases removed from V and 7 bases from J, the gap between germline ends came to 12 bases. The CDR3 is 13 residues long. The germline gives CDR1 SGHDN, CDR2 FVKESK. Assay used: immunoSEQ multiplex PCR; TCRdb lists only in-frame clones, some missing. The profile shows hundreds of thousands of clones, 70% to 90% of them singletons. This chain uses TRBV14 with TRBJ1-1; unclear D gene. Sequencing used peripheral blood. The clonotype was recovered from a middle-aged man with acute or convalescent COVID-19. The DNA of the CDR3 is TGTGCCAGCAGCCAGGCCGGGGTCCATGAAGCTTTCTTT. Translated: CASSQAGVHEAFF.